This T cell receptor beta chain was observed in a study of T cells after yellow fever vaccination. It was through 5'RACE template switching that TCR cDNA was made, with a universal primer site and UMIs added. TCRdb itself ran the 5' RACE reads through MiXCR, one entry per CDR3 protein. This repertoire shows 200,000 to 300,000 distinct CDR3 sequences, 6% to 7.5% found once; its top ten account for approximately 0.87%. The sample holds many counts of this clonotype. The sequences come from CD4+ T cells sorted from PBMCs, collected 15 days after the yellow fever booster vaccination. This clonotype was obtained from a man aged 30 to 45 who received the YFV17D yellow fever vaccine.

This CDR3 reads CSVDPTGAAGELFF. Here the CDR3 DNA reads TGCAGCGTTGACCCAACGGGGGCCGCCGGGGAGCTGTTTTTT. The V and J genes are TRBV29-1 and TRBJ2-2, with D perhaps assigned TRBD1 or TRBD2 (6 bases each). V lost 3 bases and J lost 6, with 14 bases in between. CDR3 size: 14 residues. The germline gives CDR1 SQVTM, CDR2 ANQGSEA.